The 9 T cell receptor beta chains below all came from one sample that was sequenced in a study of blood T cells in healthy people across ages (dated by TCRdb to 2014 to 2015). Library preparation was by 5' RACE. Sequencing relied on an Illumina HiSeq 2500. A second roughly 6 to 11 cycle PCR used a sample-barcoded 5' primer and a J-beta primer mix. TCRdb reprocessing: public reads trimmed at Q25 with fastp, clones called with MiXCR, in-frame beta chains kept. Each CDR3 protein appears once, grouped with its most common genes and DNA. Here the sample has some 750,000 distinct CDR3 sequences; approximately 21% occur a single time. The ten largest clones add up to 20% to 25% of the sample. The specimen was blood. These receptors all stem from a man between 65 and 85 years old in good health.

This clonotype was seen a few times. This chain connects TRBV9 to TRBJ2-5, with D possibly matching TRBD2 (5 bases). The J call is uncertain, as TRBJ2-7 better fits the DNA end. Per germline, CDR1 SGDLS and CDR2 YYNGEE. The CDR3 extends over 15 amino acids. The CDR3 nucleotides read TGTGCCAGCAGCGTAACCGGACTTCCCTCTTACGAGCAGTACTTC. Its protein product is CASSVTGLPSYEQYF.

This clonotype showed up just a few times. The chain is built from TRBV28 and TRBJ2-7; 8 nucleotides agree with TRBD2. This CDR3 region has 14 residues. The J segment lost 2 bases and the V segment lost 0 bases, leaving 0 bases of the junction unmatched. CDR1 and CDR2 (germline): MDHEN, SYDVKM. This chain's CDR3 is CASSLWRGAYEQYF. The CDR3 DNA sequence: TGTGCCAGCAGTTTATGGCGGGGGGCCTACGAGCAGTACTTC.

This clonotype was found a few times. V usage is TRBV7-7 and J usage is TRBJ2-5, with TRBD2 as a possible D gene (6 bases). The closer fit of TRBJ2-1 to the DNA end suggests the J call may be wrong. Germline V lookup: CDR1 SSHAT, CDR2 FNYEAQ (reference sequence). The CDR3 covers 15 residues. Here the CDR3 DNA reads TGTGCCAGCAGCTTGGTTCTAGCGAACTACAATGAGCAGTTCTTC. It is translated as CASSLVLANYNEQFF.

The J gene is TRBJ2-5, the V gene TRBV5-8; TRBD1 might be the D (5 bases). With 4 bases removed from V and 1 base from J, the gap between germline ends came to 14 bases. The CDR3 extends over 15 amino acids. CDR1 is SGHTS and CDR2 is YDEGEE in the germline V gene. The CDR3 DNA follows: TGTGCCAGCAGCCCAGGGTTGGGCCTCCAAGAGACCCAGTACTTC. It translates to CASSPGLGLQETQYF.

About this clonotype: Since a much larger clone is just one base distant, this may be a read error. The rearrangement links TRBV6-2 or TRBV6-3 to TRBJ1-1; D gene unclear. Trimming took off 4 bases at V and 6 bases at J, with 18 bases between the two ends. The CDR3 consists of 15 residues. The V gene's germline CDR1 is MNHEY and CDR2 SVGEGT. DNA for the CDR3: TGTGCCAGCAGTTCCCGGGCCCGTTCCCACCCTGAAGCTTTCTTT. The encoded protein is CASSSRARSHPEAFF.

This clonotype was counted only a few times. The chain carries TRBV5-1 and TRBJ1-1; D may be TRBD1 (5 bases). Germline lookup yields CDR1 SGHRS and CDR2 YFSETQ. Trimming took off 1 base at V and 4 bases at J, with 14 bases between the two ends. The CDR3 has 15 residues. The DNA for the CDR3 is TGCGCCAGCAGCTTGAATCCAGGGAGTGGCACTGAAGCTTTCTTT. Its protein is CASSLNPGSGTEAFF. Using reference TRBV5-1 and TRBJ1-1 for the parts outside the CDR3, the full variable domain is KAGVTQTPRYLIKTRGQQVTLSCSPISGHRSVSWYQQTPGQGLQFLFEYFSETQRNKGNFPGRFSGRQFSNSRSEMNVSTLELGDSALYLCASSLNPGSGTEAFFGQGTRLTVV.

This clonotype was counted a few times. The chain couples TRBV12-3 or TRBV12-4 to TRBJ2-5, with D possibly being TRBD2 (5 bases). The ends were cut back, 6 bases at V and 1 base at J, with 15 bases in the middle. The CDR3 is 15 residues long. In DNA, the CDR3 is TGTGCCAGCAGGTCAAACGCGGGCCTCCAAGAGACCCAGTACTTC. Translating it yields CASRSNAGLQETQYF.

This clonotype has more than one count but fewer than ten. V usage is TRBV6-5 and J usage is TRBJ2-1; unclear D gene. The ends were cut back, 6 bases at V and 3 bases at J, with 9 bases in the middle. This CDR3 has 13 residues. The germline V gene encodes CDR1 MNHEY and CDR2 SVGAGI. CDR3 coding DNA: TGTGCCAGCAGACGGCAGAGCTACAATGAGCAGTTCTTC. Amino acids: CASRRQSYNEQFF.

The chain couples TRBV29-1 to TRBJ1-1; D not resolved. Trimming left V 7 bases short and J 0 bases short, with 6 bases between. The germline V gene encodes CDR1 SQVTM and CDR2 ANQGSEA. CDR3 length equals 11 residues. As DNA, the CDR3 is TGCAGCGAGCAGTTGAACACTGAAGCTTTCTTT. It encodes CSEQLNTEAFF. The complete variable domain, with remaining parts taken from reference TRBV29-1 and TRBJ1-1, reads SAVISQKPSRDICQRGTSLTIQCQVDSQVTMMFWYRQQPGQSLTLIATANQGSEATYESGFVIDKFPISRPNLTFSTLTVSNMSPEDSSIYLCSEQLNTEAFFGQGTRLTVV.